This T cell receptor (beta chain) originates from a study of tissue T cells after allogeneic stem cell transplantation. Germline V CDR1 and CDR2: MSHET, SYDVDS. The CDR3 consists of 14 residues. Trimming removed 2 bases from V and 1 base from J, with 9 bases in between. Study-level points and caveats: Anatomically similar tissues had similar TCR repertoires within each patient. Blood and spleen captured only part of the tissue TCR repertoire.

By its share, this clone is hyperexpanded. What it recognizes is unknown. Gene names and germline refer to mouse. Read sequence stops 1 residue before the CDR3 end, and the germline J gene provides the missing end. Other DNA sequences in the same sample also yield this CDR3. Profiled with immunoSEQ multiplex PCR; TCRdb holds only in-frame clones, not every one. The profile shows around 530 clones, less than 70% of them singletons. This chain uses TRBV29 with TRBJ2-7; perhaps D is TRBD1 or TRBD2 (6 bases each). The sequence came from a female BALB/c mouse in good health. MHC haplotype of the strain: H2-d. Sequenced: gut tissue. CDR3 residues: CASSLKGGSYEQYF. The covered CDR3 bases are TGTGCTAGCAGTTTAAAGGGGGGTTCCTATGAACAGTAC. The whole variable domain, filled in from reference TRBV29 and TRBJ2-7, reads DMKVTQMPRYLIKRMGENVLLECGQDMSHETMYWYRQDPGLGLQLIYISYDVDSNSEGDIPKGYRVSRKKREHFSLILDSAKTNQTSVYFCASSLKGGSYEQYFGPGTRLTVL.